Following are 7 T cell receptor beta chains from one sample sequenced in a study of OX40 agonist ivuxolimab in advanced cancers. Sequencing was performed with immunoSEQ multiplex PCR; in TCRdb, only in-frame clones are kept and a portion is missing. In the table there are about 17,000 clones, roughly 87% of which are singletons. Specimen: CD4+ or CD8+ T cells sorted from blood, collected in a trial of the OX40 agonist ivuxolimab. These receptors were taken from an adult with an advanced solid tumor such as melanoma, head and neck, liver or kidney cancer.

This clone has just a few counts. The chain employs TRBV5-6 and TRBJ2-7; D is uncertain. Germline V gene sequence: CDR1 SGHDT, CDR2 YYEEEE. The V end was cut by 2 bases, the J end by 2 bases, with 8 bases between. The CDR3 length is 13 residues. This CDR3 is CASSFEMAYEQYF. The DNA of the CDR3 is TGTGCCAGCAGCTTCGAGATGGCCTACGAGCAGTACTTC.

The sample holds a few counts of this clone. The chain has TRBV5-6 and TRBJ1-4; 7 bases fit TRBD1. CDR3 length: 15 amino acids. Germline V gives CDR1 SGHDT, CDR2 YYEEEE. Losses at the gene ends were 1 base for V and 6 bases for J; bases not matched to a gene: 6. This CDR3 is CASSLYTGEHEKLFF. The CDR3 DNA reads as TGTGCCAGCAGCTTGTATACAGGGGAGCATGAAAAACTGTTTTTT.

The chain employs TRBV7-9 and TRBJ1-3; D might be TRBD1 (5 bases). CDR1 is SEHNR and CDR2 is FQNEAQ in the germline V gene (reference sequence). V was trimmed by 3 bases and J by 2 bases, leaving 8 bases between them. There are 14 residues in the CDR3. The CDR3 reads CASSFSGPGNTIYF. In nucleotides, the CDR3 is TGTGCCAGCAGCTTTTCGGGGCCTGGAAACACCATATATTTT.

The chain recombines TRBV10-2 with TRBJ1-5; D not resolved. The CDR3 contains 14 residues. V dropped 3 bases and J dropped 3 bases, with 9 bases sitting between them. The germline V gene encodes CDR1 WSHSY and CDR2 SAAADI. The CDR3 DNA sequence: TGCGCCAGCAGTGATCTCCATTTCAATCAGCCCCAGCATTTT. Its translation is CASSDLHFNQPQHF.

The chain employs TRBV25-1 and TRBJ2-7; possibly TRBD2 for D (5 bases). Trimming took off 8 bases at V and 2 bases at J, with 16 bases between the two ends. The CDR3 length is 14 residues. Germline-derived CDR1 and CDR2 are MGHDK and SYGVNS. This CDR3 is CASEGLPNPYEQYF. The CDR3 DNA is TGTGCCAGCGAAGGACTCCCGAATCCCTACGAGCAGTACTTC.

This clone was observed once. The genes are TRBV19 and TRBJ2-5; 7 nucleotides line up with TRBD1. With 2 bases clipped from V and 0 bases from J, the junction kept 12 bases outside the gene matches. The germline gives CDR1 LNHDA, CDR2 SQIVND (reference sequence). CDR3 length: 18 residues. The CDR3: CASSIFHFLDRYQETQYF. In DNA, the CDR3 is TGTGCCAGTAGTATATTCCATTTCTTGGACAGGTACCAAGAGACCCAGTACTTC.

The chain recombines TRBV4-1 with TRBJ1-2; 7 bases match TRBD1. CDR1 and CDR2 from the germline V gene are MGHRA and YSYEKL. There are 14 residues in the CDR3. Unmatched junction bases numbered 1, after V lost 0 bases and J lost 3 bases. The CDR3 region is CASSQDTGDYGYTF. CDR3 bases: TGCGCCAGCAGCCAAGATACAGGGGACTATGGCTACACCTTC.